This TCR beta chain stems from a study of identical twins (dated by TCRdb to about 2016). For the wider study: To test whether fetal clonotypes persist, this study deep-sequenced TCR alpha and beta repertoires from monozygotic twins, from unrelated adults of various ages, and from cord blood. To rule out contamination, the twin experiments were replicated at different times with different library preparation protocols.

V was cut back by 4 bases and J by 2 bases, leaving a gap of 20 bases between them. The CDR3 covers 17 residues, taking in both the cysteine and the phenylalanine. Kept here is only the CDR3 DNA, which spans 51 bases and is read in frame from base 1. From a lookup of the germline V gene, CDR1 and CDR2 are SGHDN and FVKESK. Only healthy Caucasian donors were included. The researchers also sequenced three unrelated adults who were not twins: a male aged 18 to 29, a male aged 50 to 60, and a female aged 50 to 60. Miltenyi CD45RO+ enrichment and human naive T-cell isolation kits were used to isolate memory (CD45RO+) and naive T cells from PBMC. On this clonotype itself: Its specific antigen is unknown. Base qualities are not recorded, but no much larger clone differs from it by a single base.

The library was made by 5' RACE. The run used an Illumina HiSeq 2000. A universal primer binding site was introduced by template switching, and a unique molecular identifier was present in the final cDNA, enabling accurate counting of TCR cDNA molecules. First-strand cDNA for TCR alpha and beta chains was synthesized from specific primers in the conserved constant-segment region. To control for contamination, every cDNA library was double barcoded, receiving both a SMART-Mk sample barcode and Illumina barcodes. Two successive PCR steps introduced TruSeq adapter sequences along with Illumina sample barcodes. Sequencing of the TCR alpha and beta cDNA libraries was done on the Illumina HiSeq platform using custom primers. As for the original processing: Raw reads were processed with MiGEC to extract unique molecular identifiers, and MiXCR was used to determine CDR3 positions. Recombination models were inferred per individual with the repgenHMM and IGoR tools using an EM algorithm. Shared clonotype analysis was performed with the tcR package in R, normalizing sharing by the product of cloneset sizes. To study raw recombination free of thymic and clonal selection effects, out-of-frame nonproductive sequences were analyzed. TCRdb handled the public reads itself, with Q25 trimming in fastp and clone calling in MiXCR, and kept productive beta chains. CDR3 protein duplicates are merged, each entry listing the most common genes and DNA. Here the V and J calls rest on TCRdb's processing, not on the authors' analysis. This sample gives 420,000 or so distinct CDR3 sequences in total; roughly 20% of them show up just once. The ten largest clones add up to about 12% of the sample.

Overall results and qualifications from the work: Because the same donors could not be followed over many years, the conclusions depended on cross-sectional statistical analysis. Zero-insertion analyses could be partly confounded by invariant T cells such as MAIT and iNKT, although diverse VJ usage argued against such confounding for most clonotypes. Compared with coincidental sharing between unrelated individuals, out-of-frame TCR alpha sequences shared between twins showed an excess of sequences with low generation probability. In monozygotic twins, recombination models systematically underestimated out-of-frame TCR alpha sharing, but the models matched the sharing seen between unrelated individuals. Fewer insertions were carried by abundant cord blood beta clonotypes; a weaker similar trend was observed in young adult naive repertoires, while no such trend was observed in memory repertoires. The excess sharing between twins in beta out-of-frame sequences was weaker because fewer shared sequences reduced the signal-to-noise ratio.

The source material was naive T cells sorted from blood. Interpreted using the paper, the cell subset or site label stands for: cells isolated with a human naive T-cell isolation kit. The chain couples TRBV14 to TRBJ2-5; the D gene is perhaps TRBD2, from 6 matching bases. The TCR was taken from a man aged 50-59 years in good health. The CDR3 region has the sequence CASSPPFRRALQETQYF. The DNA reads TGTGCCAGCAGCCCACCATTTAGGAGGGCCCTTCAAGAGACCCAGTACTTC.